One sample yielded the 10 T cell receptor beta chains listed below, sequenced in a study of cytomegalovirus exposure and HLA in healthy donors. Primers included in the PCR were 60 Vbeta and 13 Jbeta primers. Repertoires were generated with immunoSEQ multiplex PCR, while TCRdb's copy carries only in-frame clones and drops some. The table lists around 140,000 clones. The sequenced material came from PBMCs. The receptors stem from a woman between 50 and 59 years old in good health and CMV-seronegative.

The V gene is TRBV13, the J gene TRBJ1-2, with 8 bases fitting TRBD1. CDR1 and CDR2 (germline): PRHDT, FYEKMQ (reference sequence). The CDR3 totals 12 residues. The J segment lost 8 bases and the V segment lost 6 bases, leaving 5 bases of the junction unmatched. The CDR3: CASRHTGGGYTF. The CDR3 DNA sequence: TGTGCCAGCAGACATACAGGGGGAGGCTACACCTTC.

The rearrangement joins TRBV5-1 to TRBJ2-3; 9 nucleotides align to TRBD2. Germline V gene lookup returns CDR1 SGHRS and CDR2 YFSETQ. The CDR3 runs 16 residues. Trimming took 2 bases from V and 1 from J; bases not matched to a gene: 5. The CDR3 is CASSFGTSLGTDTQYF. Here the CDR3 DNA reads TGCGCCAGCAGCTTTGGGACTAGCTTAGGCACAGATACGCAGTATTTT.

The chain couples TRBV28 to TRBJ1-3; D uncertain. The germline V gene encodes CDR1 MDHEN and CDR2 SYDVKM. This CDR3 has 14 residues. Trimming took 2 bases from V and 2 from J, leaving 7 bases between them. The chain's CDR3 is CASSLNRAGNTIYF. CDR3 coding DNA: TGTGCCAGCAGTTTAAACAGAGCTGGAAACACCATATATTTT.

The chain is built from TRBV6-6 and TRBJ2-2; TRBD1 agrees at 8 bases. The germline CDR1 and CDR2 sequences are MNHNY and SVGAGI (reference sequence). The CDR3 contains 13 residues. The J segment lost 4 bases and the V segment lost 6 bases, leaving 1 base of the junction unmatched. The DNA for the CDR3 is TGTGCCAGCAGGACAGGGGTCACCGGGGAGCTGTTTTTT. It translates to CASRTGVTGELFF.

The rearrangement uses TRBV28 and TRBJ2-3; maybe TRBD2 (5 bases). This CDR3 spans 15 amino acids. Germline V gene data show CDR1 as MDHEN and CDR2 as SYDVKM. Trimming removed 2 bases at V and 1 base at J, with 10 bases between. The CDR3 coding sequence is TGTGCCAGCAGTTTAGTAACCGGGGGCACAGATACGCAGTATTTT. Its protein product is CASSLVTGGTDTQYF.

V usage is TRBV19 and J usage is TRBJ1-3; no clear D. Germline loops: CDR1 LNHDA, CDR2 SQIVND (reference sequence). This CDR3 has 14 residues. Trimming stripped 3 bases from V and 3 bases from J, with 9 bases between. The CDR3 is CASSMEARGNTIYF. The CDR3 nucleotides are TGTGCCAGTAGTATGGAGGCGCGTGGAAACACCATATATTTT.

The chain carries TRBV29-1 and TRBJ1-1; 7 bases line up with TRBD1. Trimming cost V 3 bases and J 5 bases; bases outside gene matches: 9. Per germline, CDR1 SQVTM and CDR2 ANQGSEA. CDR3 size: 14 residues. CDR3 in amino acids: CSVEVSTGRTEAFF. The CDR3, as DNA: TGCAGCGTTGAGGTGTCGACAGGGCGAACTGAAGCTTTCTTT.

This sequence joins TRBV27 and TRBJ2-1; 13 positions agree with TRBD2. Germline trimming cut 1 base from V and 8 bases from J; bases unmatched to any gene: 2. CDR1 and CDR2 from the germline V gene are MNHEY and SMNVEV (reference sequence). This CDR3 has 15 amino acids. DNA for the CDR3: TGTGCCAGCAGTTTATGGACTAGCGGGAGCTATGAGCAGTTCTTC. Residues: CASSLWTSGSYEQFF.

The chain carries TRBV7-2 and TRBJ2-7, with D uncertain. CDR1 and CDR2 from the germline V gene are SGHTA and FQGNSA. Trimming took 4 bases from V and 1 from J, leaving 20 bases between them. The CDR3 has 17 amino acids. CDR3 DNA: TGTGCCAGCAGCTCCAGTAGAACAGCTACATCGTCCTACGAGCAGTACTTC. As protein: CASSSSRTATSSYEQYF. Variable domain in full (rest from reference TRBV7-2 and TRBJ2-7): GAGVSQSPSNKVTEKGKDVELRCDPISGHTALYWYRQSLGQGLEFLIYFQGNSAPDKSGLPSDRFSAERTGGSVSTLTIQRTQQEDSAVYLCASSSSRTATSSYEQYFGPGTRLTVT.

This chain connects TRBV5-8 to TRBJ2-1, with 7 bases that match TRBD2. The V gene end was trimmed by 0 bases and the J gene end by 3 bases; junction bases not matched to a gene: 6. The CDR3 is made up of 16 amino acids. Germline CDR1 is SGHTS and CDR2 is YDEGEE. The CDR3 is CASSLALADRYNEQFF. The CDR3 region has the DNA TGTGCCAGCAGCTTGGCCCTAGCGGACCGCTACAATGAGCAGTTCTTC.